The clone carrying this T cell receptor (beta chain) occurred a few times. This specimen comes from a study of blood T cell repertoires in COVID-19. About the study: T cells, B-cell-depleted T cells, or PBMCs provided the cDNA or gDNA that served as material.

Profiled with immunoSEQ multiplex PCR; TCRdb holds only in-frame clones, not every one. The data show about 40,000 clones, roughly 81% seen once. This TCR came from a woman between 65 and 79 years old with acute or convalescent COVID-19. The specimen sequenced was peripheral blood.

CDR3 sequence reads: CASSLESVSNEQYF. The DNA for the CDR3 is TGCGCCAGCAGCTTGGAGTCAGTTTCGAACGAGCAGTACTTC. The V gene is TRBV5-1, the J gene TRBJ2-7; D unclear. The germline V gene has CDR1 SGHRS and CDR2 YFSETQ. V lost 0 bases, J lost 5 bases, and 12 bases lay in between. CDR3 size: 14 residues. The full variable domain, with the rest looked up from reference TRBV5-1 and TRBJ2-7, is KAGVTQTPRYLIKTRGQQVTLSCSPISGHRSVSWYQQTPGQGLQFLFEYFSETQRNKGNFPGRFSGRQFSNSRSEMNVSTLELGDSALYLCASSLESVSNEQYFGPGTRLTVT.